A single sample is the source of the 9 T cell receptor beta chains below, sequenced in a study of response to subunit inactivated influenza vaccine. TCRdb reprocessed the RT-PCR reads via MiXCR and lists one record per CDR3 protein. The sample has roughly 780,000 distinct CDR3 sequences, about a fifth seen once; the top ten hold approximately 11%. Sequencing was performed on PBMCs from blood, taken 4 to 6 days after vaccination. The receptors stem from a man between 45 and 60 years old who received an inactivated influenza vaccine.

The gene calls are TRBV29-1 and TRBJ2-2; possible D gene TRBD1, 5 bases. The V end lost 7 bases, the J end lost 0 bases, and 12 bases lay between the germline ends. The CDR3 is made up of 14 amino acids. From germline, CDR1 is SQVTM and CDR2 ANQGSEA. Here the CDR3 DNA reads TGCAGCGCCGCCCAGGGAACGAACACCGGGGAGCTGTTTTTT. Its protein is CSAAQGTNTGELFF.

This clonotype was found a few times. The gene calls are TRBV11-1 and TRBJ2-1; unclear D gene. V was cut by 7 bases and J by 7 bases, with 14 bases left in between. Germline V CDR1 and CDR2: SGHAT, FQDESV (reference sequence). The CDR3 loop spans 13 amino acids. The chain's CDR3 is CASMLRAGNEQFF. DNA of the CDR3: TGTGCCAGCATGTTACGGGCCGGGAATGAGCAGTTCTTC. The complete variable domain, with remaining parts taken from reference TRBV11-1 and TRBJ2-1, reads EAEVAQSPRYKITEKSQAVAFWCDPISGHATLYWYRQILGQGPELLVQFQDESVVDDSQLPKDRFSAERLKGVDSTLKIQPAELGDSAMYLCASMLRAGNEQFFGPGTRLTVL.

Many counts were recorded for this clonotype. The chain is built from TRBV12-3 or TRBV12-4 and TRBJ2-3; no reliable D call. The CDR3 extends over 14 amino acids. V lost 5 bases, J lost 1 base, and 10 bases lay in between. CDR3 region: CASSPHLRTDTQYF. CDR3 coding DNA: TGTGCCAGCAGTCCTCATTTGCGCACAGATACGCAGTATTTT.

In its sample, this clonotype was seen a few times. The rearrangement links TRBV27 to TRBJ2-7; TRBD1 matches 7 bases. The CDR3 length is 14 residues. Germline V gene lookup returns CDR1 MNHEY and CDR2 SMNVEV (reference sequence). The V segment lost 7 bases and the J segment 0 bases; nucleotides outside the gene matches: 6. The CDR3 nucleotides are TGTGCCAGCAAGGGGACAGCCACCTCCTACGAGCAGTACTTC. Protein sequence: CASKGTATSYEQYF.

This clonotype was recorded many times. This chain links TRBV7-2 with TRBJ2-5, with D hard to call. The CDR3 runs 13 residues. Germline V gene data show CDR1 as SGHTA and CDR2 as FQGNSA. V was pared by 1 base and J by 5 bases, with 8 bases between. The CDR3 is CASSLGLLETQYF. In nucleotides, the CDR3 is TGTGCCAGCAGCTTAGGCCTTTTGGAGACCCAGTACTTC.

This clonotype was seen only a few times. The chain combines TRBV7-8 with TRBJ2-1; TRBD2 might be the D (6 bases). This CDR3 region has 15 residues. Trimming took 1 base from V and 7 from J, leaving 14 bases between them. Per the germline V gene, CDR1 is SGHVS and CDR2 is FQNEAQ. CDR3 nucleotide sequence: TGTGCCAGCAGCTTAGTTCGAGCGGGCCGAAATGAGCAGTTCTTC. It yields the protein CASSLVRAGRNEQFF.

The chain links TRBV18 to TRBJ2-1; maybe TRBD2 (5 bases). The CDR3 contains 14 residues. CDR1 and CDR2 from the germline V gene are KGHSH and LQKENI. V was shortened by 4 bases and J by 0 bases, with 7 bases between the two germline ends. The CDR3 loop is CASSRAASYNEQFF. CDR3 nucleotide sequence: TGTGCCAGCTCACGAGCGGCCTCCTACAATGAGCAGTTCTTC.

As regards this clonotype: A junction boundary mismatches the germline segment, possibly from a read error. J is TRBJ2-1 and V is TRBV28, with TRBD2 matching over 7 bases. There are 15 residues in the CDR3. Germline lookup yields CDR1 MDHEN and CDR2 SYDVKM. Written as DNA, the CDR3 is TGCGCCAGCAGGCTAGCGGTGAGCTCCTACAATGAGCAGTTCTTC. It codes for CASRLAVSSYNEQFF.

About this clonotype itself: At one end the junction does not follow the germline gene, possibly because of a read error. V is TRBV12-3 or TRBV12-4 and J is TRBJ2-6, with 7 nucleotides matching TRBD2. This CDR3 spans 13 amino acids. In DNA, the CDR3 is TGTGCCAGCAACCCTGGGGGGGTCAACGTCCTGACTTTC. Translating it yields CASNPGGVNVLTF.